The 19 T cell receptor gamma chains presented below share a single source sample, sequenced in a study of Vδ1+ human thymocytes. Sequences come from RNA converted to cDNA by reverse transcription. Pooled V-gene forward primers with one constant-region reverse primer generated the CDR3 amplicons by multiplex PCR. TCRdb reapplied CATT to the multiplex PCR reads. The sample yields tens of thousands of gamma-chain clones, 20% seen once. Their cognate antigens are unknown. Whole-study results and caveats: In the thymus, TRG and TRD repertoires looked highly polyclonal with Gaussian CDR3 lengths.

Sequenced material: Vdelta1+ gamma-delta thymocytes from the thymus. Documented subset: FACS-sorted CD3+ TCRalphabeta- TCRVdelta1+ TCRVdelta2- thymocytes. These receptors came from a girl under two years old who had congenital heart surgery.

The chain joins TRGV9 to TRGJP2. The CDR3 sequence is 18 residues long. Germline V gene sequence: CDR1 GITISATS, CDR2 ISYDGTV (reference sequence). Trimming removed 3 bases from V and 0 bases from J; junction bases left unmatched: 13. The CDR3 protein is CALWEPLLRYSSDWIKTF. CDR3 nucleotides: TGTGCCTTGTGGGAGCCTCTTTTGAGATATAGTAGTGATTGGATCAAGACGTTT.

This clone was seen only a few times. Since a much larger clone is just one base distant, this may be a read error. Other DNA sequences in this specimen translate into the identical CDR3. This sequence joins TRGV9 and TRGJ1 or TRGJ2. The CDR3 sequence is 12 residues long. CDR1 GITISATS and CDR2 ISYDGTV come from the germline V gene (reference sequence). V lost 1 base to trimming and J lost 5 bases; unmatched junction nucleotides: 2. As DNA, the CDR3 is TGTGCCTTGTGGGAGGTTCATTATAAGAAACTCTTT. Amino acid sequence: CALWEVHYKKLF.

The sample holds many counts of this clone. The gene calls are TRGV9 and TRGJ1 or TRGJ2. From germline, CDR1 is GITISATS and CDR2 ISYDGTV (reference sequence). CDR3 size: 14 residues. V was clipped by 3 bases and J by 6 bases; unmatched bases: 11. Here the CDR3 reads CALWETHPSYKKLF. CDR3 DNA sequence: TGTGCCTTGTGGGAGACCCACCCGAGTTATAAGAAACTCTTT.

The rearrangement uses TRGV5 and TRGJ1 or TRGJ2. This CDR3 spans 14 amino acids. In germline, CDR1 is VINAFY, CDR2 YDVSNSKD. V trimming: 2 bases; J trimming: 2 bases; junction bases outside the gene matches: 6. The CDR3 loop is CATWDTPHYYKKLF. CDR3 DNA sequence: TGTGCCACCTGGGACACCCCCCATTATTATAAGAAACTCTTT.

The chain combines TRGV3 with TRGJP2. Germline CDR1 is VTNTFY and CDR2 is YDVSTARD (reference sequence). There are 13 residues in the CDR3. V lost 6 bases, J lost 1 base, and 2 bases stayed unmatched. This CDR3 is CATWSSSDWIKTF. DNA for the CDR3: TGTGCCACCTGGAGTAGTAGTGATTGGATCAAGACGTTT.

A few counts support this clone. This chain connects TRGV5 to TRGJ1 or TRGJ2. V was pared by 3 bases and J by 9 bases, with 8 bases of the junction left unmatched. CDR3 length: 12 residues. Germline V lookup: CDR1 VINAFY, CDR2 YDVSNSKD. The CDR3 region is CATWDRGPKKLF. CDR3 sequence (DNA): TGTGCCACCTGGGACCGGGGGCCTAAGAAACTCTTT.

The chain is built from TRGV8 and TRGJP2. This CDR3 region has 12 residues. The germline V gene has CDR1 VENAVY and CDR2 YDSYNSRV. V was pared by 0 bases and J by 16 bases, with 8 bases of the junction left unmatched. CDR3 nucleotide sequence: TGTGCCACCTGGGATAGGCAACCCCCCAAGACGTTT. It specifies CATWDRQPPKTF.

The rearrangement links TRGV4 to TRGJ1 or TRGJ2. CDR3 length equals 15 residues. From germline, CDR1 is EGSTGY and CDR2 YDSYTSSV. The V and J ends lost 0 bases and 0 bases, in that order; junction bases with no gene match: 5. The CDR3 loop is CATWDGGTNYYKKLF. CDR3 coding DNA: TGTGCCACCTGGGATGGGGGAACGAATTATTATAAGAAACTCTTT.

The gene calls are TRGV9 and TRGJ1 or TRGJ2. The CDR3 sequence is 15 residues long. V lost 12 bases, J lost 0 bases, and 17 bases stayed unmatched. Germline lookup yields CDR1 GITISATS and CDR2 ISYDGTV (reference sequence). The CDR3 region has the DNA TGTGCCACCTGGGACGGGCGTAAGAATTATTATAAGAAACTCTTT. It translates to CATWDGRKNYYKKLF.

This chain joins TRGV3 and TRGJ1 or TRGJ2. J was trimmed by 12 bases and V by 0 bases; bases with no gene match: 5. Germline V lookup: CDR1 VTNTFY, CDR2 YDVSTARD (reference sequence). The CDR3 is 11 amino acids. The CDR3 DNA is TGTGCCACCTGGGACAGGCAGGCGAAACTCTTT. Protein: CATWDRQAKLF.

This clone has just one count. V gene TRGV9 combines with J gene TRGJ1 or TRGJ2. V was clipped by 4 bases and J by 12 bases; unmatched bases: 15. CDR1 and CDR2 from the germline V gene are GITISATS and ISYDGTV (reference sequence). CDR3 length equals 13 residues. Here the CDR3 reads CALWDWGNFGKLF. The CDR3 DNA reads as TGTGCCTTGTGGGATTGGGGAAATTTCGGGAAACTCTTT.

Points on this clone: At the DNA level, this CDR3 is encoded by other sequences in the same sample as well. V and J are TRGV2 and TRGJP2. CDR3 length: 13 residues. Germline-derived CDR1 and CDR2 are EGSNGY and YDSYNSKV. Trimming at V came to 3 bases and at J to 5 bases, leaving 3 bases not matched to a gene. CDR3 sequence reads: CATWDLSDWIKTF. The CDR3 DNA reads TGTGCCACCTGGGACTTGAGTGATTGGATCAAGACGTTT.

This clone was detected a few times. The rearrangement uses TRGV9 and TRGJ1 or TRGJ2. CDR1 is GITISATS, CDR2 ISYDGTV, per germline (reference sequence). J gave up 4 bases and V 3 bases, and 6 bases lay outside the gene matches. The CDR3 covers 13 residues. Written as DNA, the CDR3 is TGTGCCTTGTGGGAGAAAGGGTATTATAAGAAACTCTTT. Residues: CALWEKGYYKKLF.

V gene TRGV4 combines with J gene TRGJ1 or TRGJ2. Germline V gives CDR1 EGSTGY, CDR2 YDSYTSSV. V dropped 3 bases and J dropped 1; count of bases not matched to a gene: 9. CDR3 length: 15 amino acids. The CDR3 is CATWDRPPNYYKKLF. In nucleotides, the CDR3 is TGTGCCACCTGGGATAGGCCGCCTAATTATTATAAGAAACTCTTT.

Only a few counts were recorded for this clone. This may stem from a read error, because a much larger clone lies one nucleotide away. The sample has other DNA sequences that encode this CDR3 too. This sequence joins TRGV3 and TRGJ1 or TRGJ2. CDR1 VTNTFY and CDR2 YDVSTARD come from the germline V gene (reference sequence). V shed 4 bases, J shed 9 bases, and the junction held 3 bases outside the gene matches. The length of the CDR3 is 10 residues. CDR3 DNA sequence: TGTGCCACCTGGGATTCTAAGAAACTCTTT. Translation gives CATWDSKKLF.

The rearrangement joins TRGV9 to TRGJ1 or TRGJ2. J gave up 9 bases and V 11 bases, and 7 bases lay outside the gene matches. The CDR3 is 9 amino acids. In germline, CDR1 is GITISATS, CDR2 ISYDGTV (reference sequence). The CDR3, as DNA: TGTGCCTCGGGGGTTAAGAAACTCTTT. Amino acid sequence: CASGVKKLF.

The J gene is TRGJP2, the V gene TRGV3. The CDR3 spans 15 residues. Germline CDR1 reads VTNTFY; CDR2 reads YDVSTARD (reference sequence). J lost 3 bases, V lost 3 bases, and 7 bases had no gene match. The DNA for the CDR3 is TGTGCCACCTGGGACGACTCGGGTAGTGATTGGATCAAGACGTTT. Translated, it gives CATWDDSGSDWIKTF.

By sample share, this clone is medium-sized. Distinct nucleotide sequences in the sample also encode this CDR3. J is TRGJ1 or TRGJ2 and V is TRGV8. Trimming cost V 3 bases and J 0 bases; bases outside gene matches: 2. CDR3 length equals 13 residues. Germline CDR1 is VENAVY and CDR2 is YDSYNSRV. CDR3 residues: CATWDPNYYKKLF. CDR3 nucleotides: TGTGCCACCTGGGATCCGAATTATTATAAGAAACTCTTT.

This clone was picked up a small number of times. V usage is TRGV8 and J usage is TRGJ1 or TRGJ2. After removal of 2 bases from V and 10 bases from J, the junction contained 5 bases not matched to a gene. CDR1 and CDR2 (germline): VENAVY, YDSYNSRV. There are 11 residues in the CDR3. The CDR3 region is CATWDNPKKLF. The CDR3 DNA sequence: TGTGCCACCTGGGATAACCCAAAGAAACTCTTT.